This T cell receptor (beta chain) was documented in a study of blood T cell repertoires in COVID-19. The repertoire was sequenced with immunoSEQ multiplex PCR; TCRdb's copy has only in-frame clones and lacks some. The sample holds approximately 72,000 clones, roughly 91% seen once. V was clipped by 5 bases and J by 4 bases; unmatched bases: 3. CDR1 is MNHEY and CDR2 is SVGAGI in the germline V gene. The CDR3 totals 13 residues. J is TRBJ1-2 and V is TRBV6-5, with TRBD1 matching 8 bases. Sequencing was carried out using peripheral blood. This clonotype was obtained from a man aged 55 to 69 with acute or convalescent COVID-19. CDR3 DNA sequence: TGTGCCAGCAGTAAGACAGGGGTCTATGGCTACACCTTC. Translation gives CASSKTGVYGYTF.